This T cell receptor (beta chain) was recovered during a study of shared clonotypes between healthy human individuals. General study findings and limits: The generation probabilities recorded for non-shared clonotypes fell below those of clonotypes shared by all four donors.

V lost 0 bases, J lost 3 bases, and 11 bases lay in between. CDR3 length: 15 amino acids. Germline-derived CDR1 and CDR2 are MNHEY and SVGAGI. Details on this clone: Its antigen is not known.

Here immunoSEQ multiplex PCR was the method, and the copy in TCRdb shows in-frame clones only, minus some. The sample lists some 2,500,000 clones; 85% to 95% were seen once. The receptor comes from a man younger than 35 in good health. Some clones in this sample may be carry-over from other donors' samples. The sample comprised naive CD4+ T cells from PBMCs. Subset of the sample: CD45RA+ positively selected. This chain links TRBV6-5 with TRBJ1-1, with D unclear. CDR3 sequence: CASSYSRLIDTEAFF. DNA for the CDR3: TGTGCCAGCAGTTACTCGCGACTCATAGACACTGAAGCTTTCTTT.